This T cell receptor beta chain is from a study of cytotoxic CD8 clonotypes in ibrutinib-treated CLL. Whole-study findings and limits: Private clonotypes, not public ones, expanded at ibrutinib response.

The germline gives CDR1 GTSNPN, CDR2 SVGIG (reference sequence). CDR3 length equals 13 residues. Profiling relied on immunoSEQ multiplex PCR, and the TCRdb table lists in-frame clones only, not all of them. The data contain 130,000 to 150,000 clones, 75% to 85% of them singletons. Comments on this clone: What it binds is not known.

Material: PBMCs, obtained after 12 months of ibrutinib treatment. The chain is built from TRBV30 and TRBJ2-5, with D tentatively TRBD1 (6 bases). The J call may not be correct, given that the DNA end is closer to TRBJ2-7. The clonotype comes from a human donor with chronic lymphocytic leukemia. The DNA of the CDR3 is TGTGCCTCTCGTGAGGGGGTTCTCTACGAGCAGTACTTC. It translates to CASREGVLYEQYF.